This T cell receptor beta chain originates from a study of shared clonotypes between healthy human individuals. Sequenced by immunoSEQ multiplex PCR; TCRdb stores in-frame clones only, minus some. Seen here are 2,500,000 or so clones, 85% to 95% observed once, and the top ten hold around 0.35%. Germline V gene data show CDR1 as MNHEY and CDR2 as SVGAGI. The CDR3 length is 15 residues. The V segment lost 6 bases and the J segment 3 bases; nucleotides outside the gene matches: 10. The sequencing input was naive CD4+ T cells from PBMCs. Sample subset: CD45RA+ positively selected. V is TRBV6-5 and J is TRBJ2-7; 8 nucleotides match TRBD1. The clonotype originates from a man younger than 35 in good health. Some clones in this sample may be carry-over from other donors' samples. CDR3 amino acids: CASSPSGQGHYEQYF. The CDR3 region has the DNA TGTGCCAGCAGCCCTTCAGGACAGGGTCACTACGAGCAGTACTTC.